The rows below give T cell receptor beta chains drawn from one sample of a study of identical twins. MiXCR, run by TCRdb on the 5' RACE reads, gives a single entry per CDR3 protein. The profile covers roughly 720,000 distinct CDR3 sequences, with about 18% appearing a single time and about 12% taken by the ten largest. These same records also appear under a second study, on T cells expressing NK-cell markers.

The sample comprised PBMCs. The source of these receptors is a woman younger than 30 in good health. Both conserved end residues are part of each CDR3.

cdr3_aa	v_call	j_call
CSALRGETDTQYF	TRBV20-1	TRBJ2-3
CASSLAFGGGGGETQYF	TRBV12-3/TRBV12-4	TRBJ2-5
CASIPTTGGAFF	TRBV7-9	TRBJ1-1
CASKLTSRREQFF	TRBV6-1	TRBJ2-1
CATSVAGGNEQFF	TRBV15	TRBJ2-1
CASSLNRGTGEQFF	TRBV27	TRBJ2-1
CASSLLSQDLGTEAFF	TRBV5-1	TRBJ1-1
CAWSGLAGNQNEQFF	TRBV30	TRBJ2-1
CAWSDAGPNYGYTF	TRBV30	TRBJ1-2
CASSSVGGSSNEQFF	TRBV5-1	TRBJ2-1
CASAGDGTYNEQFF	TRBV27	TRBJ2-1
CATSDNRGGGYNEQFF	TRBV24-1	TRBJ2-1
CSAPSPDRVYNEQYF	TRBV20-1	TRBJ2-7
CASSTLTDTQYF	TRBV6-1	TRBJ2-3
CSVALAGGADTQYF	TRBV29-1	TRBJ2-3
CACSSPTSRQGKGNYGYTF	TRBV12-3/TRBV12-4	TRBJ1-2
CSVGNYSGANVLTF	TRBV29-1	TRBJ2-6
CSATLPAGRLYNEQFF	TRBV20-1	TRBJ2-1